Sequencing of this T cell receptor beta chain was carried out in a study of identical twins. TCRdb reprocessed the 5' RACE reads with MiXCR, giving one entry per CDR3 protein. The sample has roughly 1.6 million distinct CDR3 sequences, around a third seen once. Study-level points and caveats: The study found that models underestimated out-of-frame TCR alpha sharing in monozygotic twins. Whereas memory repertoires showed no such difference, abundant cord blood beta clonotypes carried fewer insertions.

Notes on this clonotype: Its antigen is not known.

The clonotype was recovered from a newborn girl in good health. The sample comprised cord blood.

CDR3 residues: CASSSSRAPEAFF. Here the CDR3 DNA reads TGTGCCAGCAGCTCTAGCCGGGCCCCTGAAGCTTTCTTT. This rearrangement joins TRBV11-2 to TRBJ1-1; no definite D call. The CDR3 covers 13 residues. Germline CDR1 is SGHAT and CDR2 is FQNNGV. V shed 4 bases and J shed 6 bases, with 12 bases lying between them.